This T cell receptor beta chain was profiled in a study of cytomegalovirus exposure and HLA in healthy donors. The CDR3 covers 12 residues. Trimming cost V 10 bases and J 4 bases, with 11 bases left between them. The germline CDR1 and CDR2 sequences are ENHRY and SYGVKD. Generated by immunoSEQ multiplex PCR, the TCRdb table keeps only in-frame clones and is missing some. The repertoire holds some 200,000 clones, with just over 90% as singletons. Whole-study findings and limits: Some TCR beta chains (164 of them) were listed as cytomegalovirus-associated. Most TCR sequences were seen very rarely across donors, but some public TCRs occurred in many. The classifier reportedly diagnosed cytomegalovirus status with high specificity and sensitivity.

These donors were members of the roughly 110-subject validation cohort, a group separate from the approximately 620-subject first cohort. With respect to this clone: Its antigen is still unknown.

The sequenced sample consisted of PBMCs. This sequence originates from a woman aged 18 to 35 in good health and CMV-seronegative. The chain uses TRBV10-3 and TRBJ1-3; D not certain. CDR3 loop: CATEGSGNTIYF. The CDR3 DNA reads as TGTGCCACCGAGGGCTCGGGAAACACCATATATTTT.